This T cell receptor (beta chain) was observed in a study of technical replicates of blood from a few donors. The protocol was immunoSEQ multiplex PCR, while the TCRdb copy is restricted to in-frame clones and leaves out a portion. The sample yields around 100,000 clones, around 96% seen once. Trimming shortened V by 4 bases and J by 2 bases, and 11 bases separated the two germline ends. Per the germline V gene, CDR1 is MDHEN and CDR2 is SYDVKM. This CDR3 spans 14 amino acids. The rearrangement links TRBV28 to TRBJ1-2; D unclear. The source of this sequence is a human donor in good health. Material for sequencing was T cells isolated from PBMCs. This CDR3 is CASSSPTPNYGYTF. CDR3 bases: TGTGCCAGCAGTTCCCCGACACCAAACTATGGCTACACCTTC.